This T cell receptor (beta chain) appears in the sequencing data of a study of OX40 agonist ivuxolimab in advanced cancers. The overall study: Patients were treated with intravenous ivuxolimab, dosed at 0.01 to 10 mg/kg and infused every 2 weeks.

Some clones are missing from TCRdb's copy, which holds only in-frame ones; the method was immunoSEQ multiplex PCR. The table records around 140,000 clones, around nine tenths of them present only once. Germline values: CDR1 MNHEY, CDR2 SVGAGI. The CDR3 runs 11 residues. V was cut by 5 bases and J by 7 bases, with 5 bases left in between. In this sample, this clone turned up once. This receptor was obtained from an adult with an advanced solid tumor such as melanoma, head and neck, liver or kidney cancer. The material sequenced was CD4+ or CD8+ T cells sorted from blood, taken in a trial of the OX40 agonist ivuxolimab. The J gene is TRBJ2-2, the V gene TRBV6-5; D call uncertain. CDR3 residues: CASSAYGELFF. CDR3 nucleotide sequence: TGTGCCAGCAGTGCTTACGGGGAGCTGTTTTTT.